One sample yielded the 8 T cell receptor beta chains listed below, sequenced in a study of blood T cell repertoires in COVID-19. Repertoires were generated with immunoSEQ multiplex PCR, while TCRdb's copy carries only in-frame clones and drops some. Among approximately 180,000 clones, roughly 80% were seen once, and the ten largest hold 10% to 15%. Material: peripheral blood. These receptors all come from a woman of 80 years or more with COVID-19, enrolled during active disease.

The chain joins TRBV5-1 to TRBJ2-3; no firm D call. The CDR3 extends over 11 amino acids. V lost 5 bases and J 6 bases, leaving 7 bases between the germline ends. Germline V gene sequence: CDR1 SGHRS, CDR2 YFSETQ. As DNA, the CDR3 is TGCGCCAGCAGTTACAGTGATACGCAGTATTTT. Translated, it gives CASSYSDTQYF.

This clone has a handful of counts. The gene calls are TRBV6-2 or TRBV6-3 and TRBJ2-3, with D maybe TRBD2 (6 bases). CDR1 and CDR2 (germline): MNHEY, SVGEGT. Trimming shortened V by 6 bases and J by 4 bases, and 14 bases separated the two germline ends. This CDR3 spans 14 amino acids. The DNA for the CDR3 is TGTGCCAGCAGCGGGGCGACTAGGGCAGATACGCAGTATTTT. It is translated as CASSGATRADTQYF.

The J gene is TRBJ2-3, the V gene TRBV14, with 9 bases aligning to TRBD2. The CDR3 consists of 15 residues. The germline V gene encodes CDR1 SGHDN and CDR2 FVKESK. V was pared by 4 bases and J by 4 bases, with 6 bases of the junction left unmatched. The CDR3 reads CASSRLAGSADTQYF. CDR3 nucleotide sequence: TGTGCCAGCAGCCGGCTAGCGGGGTCGGCAGATACGCAGTATTTT.

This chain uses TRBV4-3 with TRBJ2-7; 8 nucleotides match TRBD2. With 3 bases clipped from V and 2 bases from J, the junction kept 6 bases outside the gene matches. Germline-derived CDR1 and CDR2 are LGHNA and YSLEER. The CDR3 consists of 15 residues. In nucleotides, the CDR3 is TGCGCCAGCAGCCAGGGGCGGGGGGTAGCCTACGAGCAGTACTTC. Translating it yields CASSQGRGVAYEQYF.

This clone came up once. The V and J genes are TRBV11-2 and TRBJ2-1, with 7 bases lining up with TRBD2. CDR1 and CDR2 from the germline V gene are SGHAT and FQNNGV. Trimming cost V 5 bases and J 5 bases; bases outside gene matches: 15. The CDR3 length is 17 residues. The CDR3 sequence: CASSPWSGLVSNNEQFF. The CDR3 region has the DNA TGTGCCAGCAGCCCTTGGTCAGGACTAGTATCAAACAATGAGCAGTTCTTC.

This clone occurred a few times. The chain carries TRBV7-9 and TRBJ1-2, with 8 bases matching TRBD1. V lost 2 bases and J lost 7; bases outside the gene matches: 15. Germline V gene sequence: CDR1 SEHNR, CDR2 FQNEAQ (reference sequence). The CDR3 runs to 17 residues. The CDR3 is CASSLMTGEPSFSGYTF. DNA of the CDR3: TGTGCCAGCAGCTTAATGACAGGGGAACCCTCCTTCTCTGGCTACACCTTC. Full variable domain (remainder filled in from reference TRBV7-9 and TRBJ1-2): DTGVSQNPRHKITKRGQNVTFRCDPISEHNRLYWYRQTLGQGPEFLTYFQNEAQLEKSRLLSDRFSAERPKGSFSTLEIQRTEQGDSAMYLCASSLMTGEPSFSGYTFGSGTRLTVV.

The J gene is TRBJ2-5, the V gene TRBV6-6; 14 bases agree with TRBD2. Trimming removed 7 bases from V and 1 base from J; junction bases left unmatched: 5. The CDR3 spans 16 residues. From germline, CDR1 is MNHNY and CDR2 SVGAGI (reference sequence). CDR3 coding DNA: TGTGCCAGCACCAGGACTAGCGGGGGGATCCAAGAGACCCAGTACTTC. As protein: CASTRTSGGIQETQYF.

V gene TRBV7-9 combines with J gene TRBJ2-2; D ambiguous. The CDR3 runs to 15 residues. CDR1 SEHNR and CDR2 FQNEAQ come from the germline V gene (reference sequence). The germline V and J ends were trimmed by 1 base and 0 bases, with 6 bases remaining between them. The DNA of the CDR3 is TGTGCCAGCAGCTTAGGGGCAGCGAACACCGGGGAGCTGTTTTTT. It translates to CASSLGAANTGELFF.